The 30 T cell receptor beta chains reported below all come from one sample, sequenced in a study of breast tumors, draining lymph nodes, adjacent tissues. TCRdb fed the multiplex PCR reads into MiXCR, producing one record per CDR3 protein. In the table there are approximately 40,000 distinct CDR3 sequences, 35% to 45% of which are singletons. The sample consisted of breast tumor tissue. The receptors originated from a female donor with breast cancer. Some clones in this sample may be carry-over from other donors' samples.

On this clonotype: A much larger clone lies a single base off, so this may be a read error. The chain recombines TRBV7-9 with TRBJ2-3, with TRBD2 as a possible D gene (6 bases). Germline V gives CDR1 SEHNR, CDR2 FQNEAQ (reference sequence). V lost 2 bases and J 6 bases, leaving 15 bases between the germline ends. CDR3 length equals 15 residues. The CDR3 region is CASSLTGSPRDTQYF. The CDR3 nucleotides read TGTGCCAGCAGCTTAACCGGGAGCCCCCGGGATACGCAGTATTTT.

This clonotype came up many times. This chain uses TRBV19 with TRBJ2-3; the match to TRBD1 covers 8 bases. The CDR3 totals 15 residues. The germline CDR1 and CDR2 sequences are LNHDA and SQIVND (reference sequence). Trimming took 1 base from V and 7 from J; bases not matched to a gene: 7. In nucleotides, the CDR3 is TGTGCCAGTAGTATAGCCCAAGACAGGGGTCATACGCAGTATTTT. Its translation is CASSIAQDRGHTQYF.

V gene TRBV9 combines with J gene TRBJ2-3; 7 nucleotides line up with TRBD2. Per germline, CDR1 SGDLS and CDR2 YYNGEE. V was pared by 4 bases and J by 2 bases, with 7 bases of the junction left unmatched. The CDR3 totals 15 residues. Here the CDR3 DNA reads TGTGCCAGCAGCTCCGGGGGGTCTTACACAGATACGCAGTATTTT. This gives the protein CASSSGGSYTDTQYF.

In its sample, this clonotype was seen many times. CDR3 bases: TGTGCCAGCAGCCCGGACAGGGGGCCCACCTACGAGCAGTACTTC. Translating it yields CASSPDRGPTYEQYF. This chain connects TRBV7-6 to TRBJ2-7, with 11 nucleotides matching TRBD1. The germline V gene has CDR1 SGHVS and CDR2 FNYEAQ. The J segment lost 2 bases and the V segment lost 5 bases, leaving 5 bases of the junction unmatched. The CDR3 extends over 15 amino acids.

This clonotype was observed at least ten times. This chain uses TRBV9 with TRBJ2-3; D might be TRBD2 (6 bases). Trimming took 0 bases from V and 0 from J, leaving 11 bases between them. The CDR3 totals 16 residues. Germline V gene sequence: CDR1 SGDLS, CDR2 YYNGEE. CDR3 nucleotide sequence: TGTGCCAGCAGCGTAGGGGTAGCGGAAAGCACAGATACGCAGTATTTT. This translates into CASSVGVAESTDTQYF.

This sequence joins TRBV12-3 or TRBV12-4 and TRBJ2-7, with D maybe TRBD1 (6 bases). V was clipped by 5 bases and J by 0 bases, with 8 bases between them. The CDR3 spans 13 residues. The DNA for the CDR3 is TGTGCCAGCAGTCGACAGGTCTCCTACGAGCAGTACTTC. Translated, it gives CASSRQVSYEQYF.

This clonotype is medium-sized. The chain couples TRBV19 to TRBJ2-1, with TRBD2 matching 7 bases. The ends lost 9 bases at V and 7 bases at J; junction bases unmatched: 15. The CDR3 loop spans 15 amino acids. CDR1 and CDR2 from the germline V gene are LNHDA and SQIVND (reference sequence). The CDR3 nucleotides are TGTGCCAGCTGCTTCGATGGGAGGGCCGGTAATGAGCAGTTCTTC. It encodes CASCFDGRAGNEQFF.

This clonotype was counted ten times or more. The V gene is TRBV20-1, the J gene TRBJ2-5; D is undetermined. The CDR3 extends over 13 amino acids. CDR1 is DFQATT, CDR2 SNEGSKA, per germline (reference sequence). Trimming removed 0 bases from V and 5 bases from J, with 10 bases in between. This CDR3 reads CSARDLYGETQYF. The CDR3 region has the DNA TGCAGTGCTAGAGATCTATACGGGGAGACCCAGTACTTC.

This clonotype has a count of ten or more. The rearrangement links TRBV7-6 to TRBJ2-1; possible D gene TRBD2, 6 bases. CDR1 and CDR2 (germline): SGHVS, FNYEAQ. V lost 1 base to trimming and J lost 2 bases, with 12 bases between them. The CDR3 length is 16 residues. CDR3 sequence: CASSLGDSGTYNEQFF. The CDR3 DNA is TGTGCCAGCAGCTTAGGGGATAGCGGAACCTACAATGAGCAGTTCTTC.

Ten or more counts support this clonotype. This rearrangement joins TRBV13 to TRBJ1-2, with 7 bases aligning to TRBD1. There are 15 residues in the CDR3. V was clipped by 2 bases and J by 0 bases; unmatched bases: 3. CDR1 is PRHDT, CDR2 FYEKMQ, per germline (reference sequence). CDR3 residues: CASSLSQGANYGYTF. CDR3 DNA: TGTGCCAGCAGCTTAAGCCAGGGGGCTAACTATGGCTACACCTTC.

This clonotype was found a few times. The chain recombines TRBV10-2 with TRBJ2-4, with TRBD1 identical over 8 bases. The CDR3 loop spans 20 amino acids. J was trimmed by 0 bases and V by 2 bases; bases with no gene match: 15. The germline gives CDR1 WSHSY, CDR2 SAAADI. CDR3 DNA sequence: TGCGCCAGCAGTGAGCCTTCCGGGACCCCCAGGGGGCTAGCCAAAAACATTCAGTACTTC. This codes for CASSEPSGTPRGLAKNIQYF.

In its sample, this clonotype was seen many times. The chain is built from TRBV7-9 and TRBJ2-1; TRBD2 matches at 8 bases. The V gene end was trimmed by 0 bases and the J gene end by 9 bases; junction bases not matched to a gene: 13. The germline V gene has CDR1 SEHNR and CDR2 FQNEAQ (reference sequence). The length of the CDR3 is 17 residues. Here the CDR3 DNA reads TGTGCCAGCAGCTTAGCTAGCGGGGAGTTAGGGTGGGGTGAGCAGTTCTTC. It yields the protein CASSLASGELGWGEQFF.

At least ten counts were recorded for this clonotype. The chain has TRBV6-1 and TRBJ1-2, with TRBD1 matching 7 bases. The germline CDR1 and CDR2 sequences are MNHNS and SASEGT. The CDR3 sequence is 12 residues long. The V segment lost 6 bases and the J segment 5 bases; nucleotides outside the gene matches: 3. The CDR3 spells CASRDRVYGYTF. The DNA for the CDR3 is TGTGCCAGCAGAGACAGGGTTTATGGCTACACCTTC.

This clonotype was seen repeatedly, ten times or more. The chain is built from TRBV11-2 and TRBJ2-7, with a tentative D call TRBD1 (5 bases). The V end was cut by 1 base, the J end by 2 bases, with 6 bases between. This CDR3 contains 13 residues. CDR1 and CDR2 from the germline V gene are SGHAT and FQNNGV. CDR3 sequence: CASSLADTYEQYF. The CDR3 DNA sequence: TGTGCCAGCAGCTTAGCGGACACCTACGAGCAGTACTTC.

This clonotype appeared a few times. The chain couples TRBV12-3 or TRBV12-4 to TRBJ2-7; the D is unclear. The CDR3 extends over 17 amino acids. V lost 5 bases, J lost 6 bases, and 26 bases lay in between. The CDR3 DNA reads TGTGCCAGCAGTCCCCCCTACCCCCTTAATACCCGGTCCGAGCAGTACTTC. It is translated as CASSPPYPLNTRSEQYF.

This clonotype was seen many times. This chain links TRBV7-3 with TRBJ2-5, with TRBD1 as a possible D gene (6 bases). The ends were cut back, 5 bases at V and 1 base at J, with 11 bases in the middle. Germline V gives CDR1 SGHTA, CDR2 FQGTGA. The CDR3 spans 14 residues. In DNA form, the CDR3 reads TGTGCCAGCAGCCGAGGACAGTTCCAAGAGACCCAGTACTTC. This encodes CASSRGQFQETQYF.

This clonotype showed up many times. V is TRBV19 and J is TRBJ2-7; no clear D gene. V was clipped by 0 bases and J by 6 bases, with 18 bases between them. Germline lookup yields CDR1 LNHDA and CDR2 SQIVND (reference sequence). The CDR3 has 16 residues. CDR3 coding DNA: TGTGCCAGTAGTATAGATCGGAAGGCCACAGCCTCCGAGCAGTACTTC. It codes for CASSIDRKATASEQYF.

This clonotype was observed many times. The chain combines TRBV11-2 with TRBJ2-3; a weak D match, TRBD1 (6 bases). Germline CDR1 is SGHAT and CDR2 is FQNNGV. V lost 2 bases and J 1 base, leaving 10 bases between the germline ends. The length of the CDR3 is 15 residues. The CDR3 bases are TGTGCCAGCAGCTTATTCCGACAGGGCACAGATACGCAGTATTTT. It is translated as CASSLFRQGTDTQYF.

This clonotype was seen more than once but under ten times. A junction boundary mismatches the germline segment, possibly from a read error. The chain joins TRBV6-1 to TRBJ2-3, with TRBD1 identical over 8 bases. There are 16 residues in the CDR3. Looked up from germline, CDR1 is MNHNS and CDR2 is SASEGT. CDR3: CASSSHRTGSTDMQYF. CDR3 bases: TGTGCCAGCAGTTCTCACCGGACAGGGTCAACAGATATGCAGTATTTT.

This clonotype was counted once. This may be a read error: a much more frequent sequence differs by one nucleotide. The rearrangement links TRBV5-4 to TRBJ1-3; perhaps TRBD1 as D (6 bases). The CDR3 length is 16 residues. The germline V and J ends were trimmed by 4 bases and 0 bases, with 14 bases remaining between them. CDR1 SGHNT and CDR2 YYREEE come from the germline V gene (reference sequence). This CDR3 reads CASSPPGQLSGNTIYF. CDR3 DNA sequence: TGTGCCAGCAGCCCCCCCGGACAGCTCTCTGGAAACACCATATATTTT.

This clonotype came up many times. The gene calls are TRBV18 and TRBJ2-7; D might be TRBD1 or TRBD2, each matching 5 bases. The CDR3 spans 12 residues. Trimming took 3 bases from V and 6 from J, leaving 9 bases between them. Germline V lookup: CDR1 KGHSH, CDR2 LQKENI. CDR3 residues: CASSPGPREQYF. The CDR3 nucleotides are TGTGCCAGCTCACCGGGACCCCGCGAGCAGTACTTC.

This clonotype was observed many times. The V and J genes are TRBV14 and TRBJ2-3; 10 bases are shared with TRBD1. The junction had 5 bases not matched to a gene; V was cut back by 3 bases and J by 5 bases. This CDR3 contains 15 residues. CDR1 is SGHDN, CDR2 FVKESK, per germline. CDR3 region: CASSQRTGGIDTQYF. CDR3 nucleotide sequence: TGTGCCAGCAGCCAGCGGACAGGGGGAATAGATACGCAGTATTTT.

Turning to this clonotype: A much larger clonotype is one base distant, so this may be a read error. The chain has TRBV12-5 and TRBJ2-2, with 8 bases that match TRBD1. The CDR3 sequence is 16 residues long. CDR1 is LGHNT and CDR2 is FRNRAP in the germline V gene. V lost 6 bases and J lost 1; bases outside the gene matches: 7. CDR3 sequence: CASGPAGTGNTGELFF. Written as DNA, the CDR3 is TGTGCTAGTGGGCCTGCCGGGACAGGGAACACCGGGGAGCTGTTTTTT. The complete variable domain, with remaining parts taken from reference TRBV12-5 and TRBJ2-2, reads DARVTQTPRHKVTEMGQEVTMRCQPILGHNTVFWYRQTMMQGLELLAYFRNRAPLDDSGMPKDRFSAEMPDATLATLKIQPSEPRDSAVYFCASGPAGTGNTGELFFGEGSRLTVL.

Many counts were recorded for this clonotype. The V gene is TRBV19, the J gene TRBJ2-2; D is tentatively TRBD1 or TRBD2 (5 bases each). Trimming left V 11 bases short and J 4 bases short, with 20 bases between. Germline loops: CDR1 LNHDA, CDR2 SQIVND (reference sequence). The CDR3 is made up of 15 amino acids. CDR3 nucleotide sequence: TGTGCCTCCAAATCCGGGACGCAGGCCACCGGGGAGCTGTTTTTT. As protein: CASKSGTQATGELFF.

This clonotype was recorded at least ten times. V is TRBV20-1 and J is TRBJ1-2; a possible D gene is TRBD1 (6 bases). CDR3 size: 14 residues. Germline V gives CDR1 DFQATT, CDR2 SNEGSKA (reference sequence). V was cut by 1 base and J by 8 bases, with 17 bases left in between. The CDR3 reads CSARAYRGAGGYTF. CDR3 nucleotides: TGCAGTGCTAGAGCTTATCGGGGGGCTGGCGGCTACACCTTC.

The CDR3 DNA sequence: TGTGCCAGCAGCTTAAGCAGGAACCGAGAGACCCAGTACTTC. This sequence encodes CASSLSRNRETQYF. The rearrangement uses TRBV7-2 and TRBJ2-5; D gene unclear. This CDR3 is built from 14 residues. Trimming shortened V by 2 bases and J by 4 bases, and 11 bases separated the two germline ends. Germline V lookup: CDR1 SGHTA, CDR2 FQGNSA.

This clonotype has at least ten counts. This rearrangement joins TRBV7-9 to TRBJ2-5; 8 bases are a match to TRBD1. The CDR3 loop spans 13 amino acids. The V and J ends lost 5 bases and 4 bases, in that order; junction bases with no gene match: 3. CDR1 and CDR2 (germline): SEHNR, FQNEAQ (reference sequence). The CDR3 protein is CASSPTGVETQYF. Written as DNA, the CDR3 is TGTGCCAGCAGCCCGACAGGGGTAGAGACCCAGTACTTC.

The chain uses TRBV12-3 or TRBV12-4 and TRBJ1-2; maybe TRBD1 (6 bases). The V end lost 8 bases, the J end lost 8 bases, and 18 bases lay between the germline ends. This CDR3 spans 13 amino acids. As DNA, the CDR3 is TGTGCCAGCGAGGAACAGGGATTAGAGGGCTACACCTTC. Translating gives CASEEQGLEGYTF.

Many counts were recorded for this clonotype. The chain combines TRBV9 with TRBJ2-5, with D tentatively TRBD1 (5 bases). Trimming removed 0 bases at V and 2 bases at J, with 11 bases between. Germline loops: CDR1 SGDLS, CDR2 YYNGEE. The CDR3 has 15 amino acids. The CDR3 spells CASSVGGSGQETQYF. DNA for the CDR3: TGTGCCAGCAGCGTAGGAGGATCAGGGCAAGAGACCCAGTACTTC.

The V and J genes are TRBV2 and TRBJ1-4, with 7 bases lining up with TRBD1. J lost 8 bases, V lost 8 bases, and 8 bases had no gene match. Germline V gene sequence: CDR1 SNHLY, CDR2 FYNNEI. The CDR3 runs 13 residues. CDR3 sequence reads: CASCRGRWEKLFF. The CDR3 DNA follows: TGTGCCAGCTGTAGGGGGCGGTGGGAAAAACTGTTTTTT.